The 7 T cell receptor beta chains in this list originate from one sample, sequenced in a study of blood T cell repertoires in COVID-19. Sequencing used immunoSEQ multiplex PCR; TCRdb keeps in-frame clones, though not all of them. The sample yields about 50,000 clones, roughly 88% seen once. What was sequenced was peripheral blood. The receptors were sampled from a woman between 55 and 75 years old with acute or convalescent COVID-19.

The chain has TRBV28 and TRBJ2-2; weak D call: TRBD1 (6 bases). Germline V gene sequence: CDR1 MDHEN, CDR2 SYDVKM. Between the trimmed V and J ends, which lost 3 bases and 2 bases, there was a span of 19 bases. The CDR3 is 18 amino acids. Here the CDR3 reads CASSFGSRWGPNTGELFF. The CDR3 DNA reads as TGTGCCAGCAGTTTTGGTAGCAGGTGGGGGCCCAACACCGGGGAGCTGTTTTTT.

CDR3 DNA sequence: TGTGCCAGTAGTATAGATACAGGGGGCACGCAGTATTTT. Translating gives CASSIDTGGTQYF. The chain joins TRBV19 to TRBJ2-3; 9 bases are a match to TRBD1. The germline V gene encodes CDR1 LNHDA and CDR2 SQIVND (reference sequence). The CDR3 contains 13 residues. V dropped 0 bases and J dropped 9; count of bases not matched to a gene: 1.

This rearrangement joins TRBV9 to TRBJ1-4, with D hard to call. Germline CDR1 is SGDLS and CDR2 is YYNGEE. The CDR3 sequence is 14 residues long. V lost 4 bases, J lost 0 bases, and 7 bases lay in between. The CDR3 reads CASSPRATNEKLFF. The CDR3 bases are TGTGCCAGCAGCCCGAGGGCAACTAATGAAAAACTGTTTTTT.

CDR3: CASRPGLPAGDSNQPQHF. As DNA, the CDR3 is TGCGCCAGCAGGCCCGGACTCCCGGCGGGCGATAGCAATCAGCCCCAGCATTTT. The chain links TRBV5-1 to TRBJ1-5; D is unresolved. With 5 bases removed from V and 0 bases from J, the gap between germline ends came to 21 bases. The CDR3 sequence is 18 residues long. CDR1 is SGHRS and CDR2 is YFSETQ in the germline V gene.

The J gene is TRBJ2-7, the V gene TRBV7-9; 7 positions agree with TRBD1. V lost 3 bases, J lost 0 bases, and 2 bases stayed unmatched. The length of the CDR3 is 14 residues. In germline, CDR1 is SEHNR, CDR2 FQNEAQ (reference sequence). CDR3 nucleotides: TGTGCCAGCAGCTTGACAGGGTACTCCTACGAGCAGTACTTC. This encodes CASSLTGYSYEQYF.

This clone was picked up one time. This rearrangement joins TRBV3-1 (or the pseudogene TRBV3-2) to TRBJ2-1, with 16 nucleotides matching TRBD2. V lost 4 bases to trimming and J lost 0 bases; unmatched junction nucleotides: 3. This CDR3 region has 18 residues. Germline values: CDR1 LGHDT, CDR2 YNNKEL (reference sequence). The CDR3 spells CASSLGTSGRASYNEQFF. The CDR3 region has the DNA TGTGCCAGCAGCCTTGGGACTAGCGGGAGGGCCTCCTACAATGAGCAGTTCTTC.

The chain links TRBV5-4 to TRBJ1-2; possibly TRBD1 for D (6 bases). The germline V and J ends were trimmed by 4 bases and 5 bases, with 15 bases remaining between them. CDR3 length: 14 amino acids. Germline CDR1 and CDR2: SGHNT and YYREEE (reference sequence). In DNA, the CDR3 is TGTGCCAGCAGCCTGTGGGACATCAAATATGGCTACACCTTC. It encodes CASSLWDIKYGYTF.